Listed below are T cell receptor beta chains from one sample, sequenced in a study of blood T cell repertoires in COVID-19. The protocol was immunoSEQ multiplex PCR, while the TCRdb copy is restricted to in-frame clones and leaves out a portion. Of approximately 300,000 clones in the sample, 80% to 95% were seen once. Sequencing used peripheral blood. These TCRs come from a woman in her 30s with COVID-19, enrolled during active disease. Each CDR3 is given with its conserved first and last residue. The D gene is left open where the match is weak. Not all rows give a size; the values are once, few, many and, for expanded clones, a class.

J | size | D | V | CDR3 | DNA
TRBJ1-6 | few | - | TRBV28 | CASRANSPLHF | TGTGCCAGCAGGGCAAATTCACCCCTCCACTTT
TRBJ2-1 | - | - | TRBV21-1 | CASSKAKEGTNNEQFF | TGTGCCAGCAGCAAAGCAAAGGAAGGAACTAACAATGAGCAGTTCTTC
TRBJ1-2 | - | TRBD1 | TRBV19 | CASRNFDREGYTF | TGTGCCAGTCGCAATTTTGACAGGGAGGGCTACACCTTC
TRBJ1-5 | - | - | TRBV24-1 | CATSDAATAVEPQHF | TGTGCCACCAGTGATGCTGCTACCGCCGTTGAGCCCCAGCATTTT
TRBJ2-7 | - | - | TRBV5-6 | CASSLGQAYYEQYF | TGTGCCAGCAGCTTGGGCCAGGCCTACTACGAGCAGTACTTC
TRBJ1-2 | - | - | TRBV4-2 | CASSQVGGRAYGYTF | TGTGCCAGCAGCCAAGTTGGGGGCAGGGCATATGGCTACACCTTC
TRBJ2-7 | - | TRBD1 | TRBV28 | CASSLAGQGGEQYF | TGTGCCAGCAGTTTAGCGGGACAGGGTGGGGAGCAGTACTTC
TRBJ1-1 | - | TRBD1 | TRBV6-2/TRBV6-3 | CASSYSRGPNTEAFF | TGTGCCAGCAGTTACTCGAGGGGGCCAAACACTGAAGCTTTCTTT
TRBJ2-5 | - | TRBD2 | TRBV7-3 | CASSLTHSSGRETQYF | TGTGCCAGCAGCTTAACCCACAGTAGCGGGAGAGAGACCCAGTACTTC
TRBJ2-1 | - | - | TRBV7-9 | CASSSGGPDLSYNEQFF | TGTGCCAGCAGCTCCGGAGGCCCGGACTTGTCCTACAATGAGCAGTTCTTC
TRBJ2-5 | few | - | TRBV9 | CASSPLEGGETQYF | TGTGCCAGCAGCCCCTTGGAGGGAGGCGAGACCCAGTACTTC
TRBJ2-7 | once | TRBD2 | TRBV29-1 | CSVWTSGSYEQYF | TGCAGCGTTTGGACTAGCGGGAGCTACGAGCAGTACTTC
TRBJ1-1 | - | TRBD1 | TRBV29-1 | CSVDEGLAGGTEAFF | TGCAGCGTTGATGAGGGCTTGGCAGGGGGCACTGAAGCTTTCTTT
TRBJ1-4 | - | TRBD1 | TRBV28 | CASSTIGTGDEKLFF | TGTGCCAGCAGCACAATCGGGACAGGGGACGAAAAACTGTTTTTT
TRBJ1-5 | - | - | TRBV2 | CASSEITAEGPQHF | TGTGCCAGCAGTGAGATAACAGCGGAAGGGCCCCAGCATTTT
TRBJ2-3 | - | TRBD2 | TRBV7-3 | CASSPGLASDTQYF | TGTGCCAGCAGCCCCGGACTAGCATCGGATACGCAGTATTTT
TRBJ1-2 | few | TRBD1 | TRBV18 | CASSSPKSRTGNYGYTF | TGTGCCAGCTCATCCCCGAAATCCAGGACAGGGAACTATGGCTACACCTTC
TRBJ1-1 | - | TRBD1 | TRBV27 | CASRVLLAGGSTEAFF | TGTGCCAGCAGGGTTCTCCTCGCAGGGGGGAGCACTGAAGCTTTCTTT
TRBJ1-6 | few | - | TRBV18 | CASSPGADSPLHF | TGTGCCAGCTCACCCGGAGCCGATTCACCCCTCCACTTT
TRBJ2-2 | - | TRBD2 | TRBV7-2 | CASSLWTSPGELFF | TGTGCCAGCAGCCTATGGACTAGCCCCGGGGAGCTGTTTTTT
TRBJ1-5 | - | TRBD1 | TRBV27 | CASSQGQGGMFQPQHF | TGTGCCAGCAGTCAGGGACAGGGGGGTATGTTTCAGCCCCAGCATTTT
TRBJ1-2 | once | - | TRBV9 | CASSADGNYGYTF | TGTGCCAGCAGCGCCGATGGCAACTATGGCTACACCTTC
TRBJ2-1 | - | - | TRBV7-2 | CASRWRGPSYNEQFF | TGTGCCAGCCGTTGGAGGGGGCCCTCCTACAATGAGCAGTTCTTC
TRBJ2-2 | - | TRBD1 | TRBV29-1 | CSVVRGSGWDGELFF | TGCAGCGTTGTCAGGGGGAGCGGATGGGACGGGGAGCTGTTTTTT
TRBJ2-3 | - | - | TRBV14 | CASSRGYTQYF | TGTGCCAGCAGCAGGGGTTATACGCAGTATTTT
TRBJ2-7 | - | TRBD2 | TRBV6-5 | CASSSGSGYEQYF | TGTGCCAGCTCAAGCGGGAGTGGCTACGAGCAGTACTTC
TRBJ1-6 | few | TRBD1 | TRBV5-6 | CASSFGTGLHNSPLHF | TGTGCCAGCAGCTTTGGGACAGGGCTCCATAATTCACCCCTCCACTTT
TRBJ2-3 | - | TRBD1 | TRBV13 | CASSPGTGTDTQYF | TGTGCCAGCAGCCCAGGGACAGGGACAGATACGCAGTATTTT
TRBJ2-7 | - | - | TRBV27 | CASSFTAGDSYEQYF | TGTGCCAGCAGTTTCACAGCGGGCGACTCCTACGAGCAGTACTTC
TRBJ2-3 | - | - | TRBV2 | CASSEVAPRAGTDTQYF | TGTGCCAGCAGTGAAGTGGCGCCGAGGGCTGGCACAGATACGCAGTATTTT
TRBJ2-7 | once | - | TRBV5-6 | CASSLAGVWYEQYF | TGTGCCAGCAGCTTGGCCGGGGTGTGGTACGAGCAGTACTTC
TRBJ1-5 | once | - | TRBV12-3/TRBV12-4 | CASSAGAGQPQHF | TGTGCCAGCTCGGCGGGGGCTGGTCAGCCCCAGCATTTT
TRBJ2-7 | few | TRBD1 | TRBV11-2 | CASSFAQVTGSYEQYF | TGTGCCAGCAGCTTCGCCCAGGTGACAGGGTCCTACGAGCAGTACTTC
TRBJ2-5 | - | - | TRBV5-1 | CASSLNRQETQYF | TGCGCCAGCAGCTTGAACAGGCAAGAGACCCAGTACTTC
TRBJ2-1 | - | - | TRBV4-2 | CASSQPQGGSYNEQFF | TGTGCCAGCAGCCAGCCCCAGGGGGGTTCCTACAATGAGCAGTTCTTC
TRBJ1-1 | - | - | TRBV30 | CAWSRAGQTEAFF | TGTGCCTGGTCTAGGGCAGGGCAAACTGAAGCTTTCTTT
TRBJ2-1 | - | TRBD2 | TRBV7-9 | CASSLAMDSGSGNEQFF | TGTGCCAGCAGCTTAGCGATGGATAGCGGGAGCGGTAATGAGCAGTTCTTC
TRBJ1-4 | - | - | TRBV7-2 | CASSLEWLGEKLFF | TGTGCCAGCAGCTTGGAGTGGCTGGGTGAAAAACTGTTTTTT
TRBJ1-2 | - | - | TRBV30 | CAWSVAGGYTF | TGTGCCTGGAGTGTGGCGGGGGGCTACACCTTC
TRBJ2-3 | - | - | TRBV5-4 | CASSLARGPGDTQYF | TGTGCCAGCAGCTTGGCGAGAGGCCCTGGAGATACGCAGTATTTT
TRBJ1-5 | - | - | TRBV30 | CAWSVEQLNQPQHF | TGTGCCTGGAGTGTAGAACAGCTTAATCAGCCCCAGCATTTT
TRBJ2-2 | - | - | TRBV9 | CASSVFAANTGELFF | TGTGCCAGCAGCGTATTTGCAGCGAACACCGGGGAGCTGTTTTTT
TRBJ2-7 | once | TRBD1 | TRBV24-1 | CATSDPGTETYEQYF | TGTGCCACCAGTGATCCCGGGACAGAGACCTACGAGCAGTACTTC
TRBJ1-5 | - | TRBD1 | TRBV7-2 | CASSLGTGGAQPQHF | TGTGCCAGCAGCCTTGGGACAGGGGGCGCCCAGCCCCAGCATTTT
TRBJ1-5 | - | TRBD1 | TRBV5-8 | CASSLQVGTGGSQPQHF | TGTGCCAGCAGCTTGCAGGTCGGGACAGGGGGCTCTCAGCCCCAGCATTTT
TRBJ2-5 | - | TRBD2 | TRBV5-1 | CASSLGPGTTQETQYF | TGCGCCAGCAGCTTGGGGCCAGGGACTACCCAAGAGACCCAGTACTTC
TRBJ2-2 | - | TRBD2 | TRBV10-1 | CASSDPLAGGPGGELFF | TGCGCCAGCAGTGATCCCCTAGCGGGAGGGCCCGGCGGGGAGCTGTTTTTT
TRBJ1-2 | - | TRBD1 | TRBV20-1 | CSASPHRGRNGYTF | TGCAGTGCTAGTCCCCACAGGGGGCGTAATGGCTACACCTTC
TRBJ2-7 | - | - | TRBV7-9 | CASSRTGLEQYF | TGTGCCAGCAGCCGAACAGGACTAGAGCAGTACTTC
TRBJ2-1 | - | - | TRBV27 | CASSLWGPGNEQFF | TGTGCCAGCAGTTTATGGGGGCCAGGCAATGAGCAGTTCTTC
TRBJ2-5 | - | TRBD2 | TRBV24-1 | CATSDFLAGGGETQYF | TGTGCCACCAGTGATTTTCTAGCGGGAGGCGGAGAGACCCAGTACTTC
TRBJ1-2 | - | - | TRBV12-3/TRBV12-4 | CASSPSAATGYTF | TGTGCCAGCAGCCCCTCGGCGGCTACGGGCTACACCTTC
TRBJ1-5 | - | TRBD1 | TRBV6-6 | CASSRGTGINQPQHF | TGTGCCAGCAGCCGCGGGACAGGGATAAATCAGCCCCAGCATTTT
TRBJ2-1 | once | TRBD1 | TRBV29-1 | CSVEVGQGYNEQFF | TGCAGCGTTGAGGTGGGACAGGGATACAATGAGCAGTTCTTC
TRBJ2-1 | - | - | TRBV3-1/TRBV3-2 | CASSRLGAGEGEQFF | TGTGCCAGCAGCCGTTTGGGGGCGGGAGAAGGAGAGCAGTTCTTC
TRBJ1-4 | - | - | TRBV4-1 | CASSQDRREKLFF | TGCGCCAGCAGCCAAGATCGAAGGGAGAAACTGTTTTTT
TRBJ2-5 | - | - | TRBV29-1 | CSAAFYRVQETQYF | TGCAGCGCCGCTTTCTACAGGGTCCAAGAGACCCAGTACTTC
TRBJ1-1 | - | - | TRBV10-3 | CAISESIYHSEAFF | TGTGCCATCAGTGAGTCGATCTACCACTCTGAAGCTTTCTTT
TRBJ2-7 | many | TRBD1 | TRBV5-6 | CASSLTGGYEQYF | TGTGCCAGCAGCTTGACAGGGGGCTACGAGCAGTACTTC
TRBJ2-5 | - | - | TRBV18 | CASSPSGRETQYF | TGTGCCAGCTCCCCCTCAGGGCGGGAGACCCAGTACTTC